These 13 T cell receptor beta chains came from one sample sequenced in a study of post-analysis software for immune sequencing data. Study-wide findings and caveats: Patients carried roughly 5 TRBV segments more frequently than controls did, and TRBV5-6, TRBV5-1 and TRBV20-1 were among them.

Their recognized antigens are unknown. Each TCR beta cDNA library carried unique molecular identifiers. TCRdb re-analysed the PCR reads in MiXCR, keeping a single row per CDR3 protein. The sample comprises hundreds of thousands of distinct CDR3 sequences, 25% to 30% of which are singletons, and around 0.56% rests with the top ten. What was sequenced was blood. The receptors come from a girl aged 10-17 years with multiple sclerosis.

The chain has TRBV9 and TRBJ2-5; 7 bases match TRBD1. The ends lost 3 bases at V and 4 bases at J; junction bases unmatched: 12. There are 16 residues in the CDR3. Germline CDR1 SGDLS, CDR2 YYNGEE. CDR3 nucleotides: TGTGCCAGCAGCGACCGACAGGGTGTAGGTCGAGAGACCCAGTACTTC. Its translation is CASSDRQGVGRETQYF.

This clonotype was recorded a few times. The V gene is TRBV5-1, the J gene TRBJ1-1, with TRBD1 matching over 9 bases. Germline V gene lookup returns CDR1 SGHRS and CDR2 YFSETQ. The CDR3 runs to 16 residues. V trimming: 4 bases; J trimming: 4 bases; junction bases outside the gene matches: 11. The CDR3 here is CASSPGTGKGVTEAFF. CDR3 sequence (DNA): TGCGCCAGCAGCCCAGGGACAGGGAAAGGAGTCACTGAAGCTTTCTTT. Based on the CDR3 plus reference TRBV5-1 and TRBJ1-1, the full variable domain is KAGVTQTPRYLIKTRGQQVTLSCSPISGHRSVSWYQQTPGQGLQFLFEYFSETQRNKGNFPGRFSGRQFSNSRSEMNVSTLELGDSALYLCASSPGTGKGVTEAFFGQGTRLTVV.

The chain couples TRBV20-1 to TRBJ1-2; possible D gene TRBD1, 6 bases. The CDR3 consists of 15 residues. Trimming took off 0 bases at V and 1 base at J, with 12 bases between the two ends. Germline V gene data show CDR1 as DFQATT and CDR2 as SNEGSKA (reference sequence). The CDR3 DNA reads TGCAGTGCTAGAGAAAGACAGGACTATAACTATGGCTACACCTTC. It yields the protein CSARERQDYNYGYTF.

The chain couples TRBV20-1 to TRBJ2-1; 11 bases line up with TRBD2. J lost 7 bases, V lost 6 bases, and 8 bases had no gene match. In germline, CDR1 is DFQATT, CDR2 SNEGSKA (reference sequence). This CDR3 has 14 residues. The CDR3 bases are TGCAGTGCCTTTATAGCGGGAGGGACAAATGAGCAGTTCTTC. It is translated as CSAFIAGGTNEQFF.

This clonotype was seen only once. V is TRBV2 and J is TRBJ1-4, with D perhaps TRBD1 (5 bases). The V gene lost 8 bases and the J gene lost 6 bases, with 19 bases spanning the gap. This CDR3 contains 15 residues. Germline V gene lookup returns CDR1 SNHLY and CDR2 FYNNEI. In nucleotides, the CDR3 is TGTGCCAGCCGGAAGGGATCCTTGGGGGATGAAAAACTGTTTTTT. It translates to CASRKGSLGDEKLFF.

In this sample, this clonotype turned up a few times. CDR3 nucleotide sequence: TGCAGCGGGGGTGGAGGTGACCAAGAGACCCAGTACTTC. Protein sequence: CSGGGGDQETQYF. The chain carries TRBV29-1 and TRBJ2-5; D perhaps matches TRBD2 (5 bases). With 7 bases removed from V and 0 bases from J, the gap between germline ends came to 12 bases. This CDR3 is 13 amino acids long. Germline-derived CDR1 and CDR2 are SQVTM and ANQGSEA.

The V and J genes are TRBV7-2 and TRBJ2-5; D gene unclear. Germline V CDR1 and CDR2: SGHTA, FQGNSA. There are 15 residues in the CDR3. Trimming removed 5 bases from V and 2 bases from J, with 15 bases in between. CDR3 sequence reads: CASSRRGGQQETQYF. The CDR3 nucleotides read TGTGCCAGCAGCCGACGCGGCGGCCAACAAGAGACCCAGTACTTC.

The chain combines TRBV4-3 with TRBJ2-3; the D is unclear. Germline lookup yields CDR1 LGHNA and CDR2 YSLEER. Deletions cut 5 bases from V and 7 bases from J, with 13 bases between. This CDR3 contains 13 residues. The CDR3: CASSAVGLHTQYF. The CDR3 bases are TGCGCCAGCAGCGCGGTGGGTTTGCATACGCAGTATTTT.

This clonotype was observed a handful of times. This sequence joins TRBV7-9 and TRBJ2-1; D is ambiguous. V lost 5 bases to trimming and J lost 5 bases, with 13 bases between them. Germline V gene lookup returns CDR1 SEHNR and CDR2 FQNEAQ (reference sequence). The CDR3 runs 14 residues. The DNA for the CDR3 is TGTGCCAGCAGCCCGCGACATCCGGACAATGAGCAGTTCTTC. This codes for CASSPRHPDNEQFF. Full variable domain (missing parts from reference TRBV7-9 and TRBJ2-1): DTGVSQNPRHKITKRGQNVTFRCDPISEHNRLYWYRQTLGQGPEFLTYFQNEAQLEKSRLLSDRFSAERPKGSFSTLEIQRTEQGDSAMYLCASSPRHPDNEQFFGPGTRLTVL.

This clonotype was seen a few times. The J gene is TRBJ2-1, the V gene TRBV12-3 or TRBV12-4, with no clear D. Trimming cost V 6 bases and J 7 bases, with 7 bases left between them. This CDR3 has 11 amino acids. Written as DNA, the CDR3 is TGTGCCAGCAGCGCAGAAAATGAGCAGTTCTTC. Translation: CASSAENEQFF.

V is TRBV7-6 and J is TRBJ2-3, with D possibly being TRBD1 or TRBD2 (7 bases each). The V end was cut by 5 bases, the J end by 6 bases, with 15 bases between. This CDR3 contains 14 residues. Germline V gene data show CDR1 as SGHVS and CDR2 as FNYEAQ. The CDR3: CASSHRGGGDTQYF. In DNA, the CDR3 is TGTGCCAGCAGCCACAGGGGAGGGGGGGATACGCAGTATTTT.

The chain uses TRBV10-3 and TRBJ2-3, with TRBD1 matching over 7 bases. The V and J ends lost 9 bases and 6 bases, in that order; junction bases with no gene match: 6. Germline-derived CDR1 and CDR2 are ENHRY and SYGVKD. CDR3 size: 12 residues. DNA of the CDR3: TGTGCCATACGGGACAGTGGGGATACGCAGTATTTT. It codes for CAIRDSGDTQYF.

The chain uses TRBV5-1 and TRBJ2-6; tentative D call: TRBD2 (6 bases). CDR1 SGHRS and CDR2 YFSETQ come from the germline V gene. V gave up 6 bases and J gave up 0 bases, with 16 bases separating them. The CDR3 runs 17 residues. CDR3 sequence reads: CASKFGRPSSGANVLTF. CDR3 nucleotides: TGCGCCAGCAAATTTGGGAGGCCGAGCTCTGGGGCCAACGTCCTGACTTTC.